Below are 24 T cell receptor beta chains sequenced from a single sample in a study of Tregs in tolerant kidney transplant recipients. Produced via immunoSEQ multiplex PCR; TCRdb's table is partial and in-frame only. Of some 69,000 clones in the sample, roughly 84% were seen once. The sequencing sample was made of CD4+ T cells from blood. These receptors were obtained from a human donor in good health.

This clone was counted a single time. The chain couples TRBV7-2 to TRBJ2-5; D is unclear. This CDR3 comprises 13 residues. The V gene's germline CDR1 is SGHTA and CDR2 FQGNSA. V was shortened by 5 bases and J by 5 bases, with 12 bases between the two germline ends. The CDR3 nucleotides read TGTGCCAGCAGCCCGGGTCCGAGGGAGACCCAGTACTTC. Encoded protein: CASSPGPRETQYF.

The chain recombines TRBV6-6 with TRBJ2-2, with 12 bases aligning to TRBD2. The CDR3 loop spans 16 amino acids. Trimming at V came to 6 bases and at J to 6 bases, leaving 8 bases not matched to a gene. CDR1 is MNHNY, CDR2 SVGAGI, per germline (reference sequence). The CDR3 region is CASRLAGGLGSGELFF. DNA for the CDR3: TGTGCCAGCAGACTAGCGGGGGGCCTAGGTTCCGGGGAGCTGTTTTTT.

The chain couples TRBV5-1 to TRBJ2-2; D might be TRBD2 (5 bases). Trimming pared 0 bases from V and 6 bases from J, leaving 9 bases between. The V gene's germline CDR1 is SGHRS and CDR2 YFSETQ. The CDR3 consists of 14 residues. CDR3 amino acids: CASSLAFGAGELFF. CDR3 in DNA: TGCGCCAGCAGCTTGGCCTTCGGGGCCGGGGAGCTGTTTTTT.

The DNA for the CDR3 is TGCGCCAGCAGCCAAGTCGAGGCAGGGGAGGGGGAAAAACTGTTTTTT. Protein product: CASSQVEAGEGEKLFF. V usage is TRBV4-1 and J usage is TRBJ1-4; perhaps TRBD1 as D (6 bases). The CDR3 runs 16 residues. V was pared by 1 base and J by 8 bases, with 17 bases between. Looked up from germline, CDR1 is MGHRA and CDR2 is YSYEKL.

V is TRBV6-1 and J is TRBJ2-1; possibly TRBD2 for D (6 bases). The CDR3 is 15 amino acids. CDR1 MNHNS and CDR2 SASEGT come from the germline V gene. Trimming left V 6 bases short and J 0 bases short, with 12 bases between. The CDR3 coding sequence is TGTGCCAGCAGGCGGGGACCGAACTCCTACAATGAGCAGTTCTTC. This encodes CASRRGPNSYNEQFF.

The CDR3: CASSSAREPDNEQFF. The CDR3 DNA reads TGCGCCAGCAGCAGCGCGCGGGAGCCCGACAATGAGCAGTTCTTC. This chain connects TRBV4-1 to TRBJ2-1; 7 positions match TRBD2. The CDR3 length is 15 residues. Unmatched junction bases numbered 9, after V lost 5 bases and J lost 5 bases. The germline V gene encodes CDR1 MGHRA and CDR2 YSYEKL.

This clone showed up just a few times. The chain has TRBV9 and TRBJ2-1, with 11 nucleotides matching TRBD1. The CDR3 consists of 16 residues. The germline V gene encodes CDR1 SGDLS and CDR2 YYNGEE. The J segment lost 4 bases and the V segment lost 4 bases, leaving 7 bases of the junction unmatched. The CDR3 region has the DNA TGTGCCAGCAGCACTCGGACAGGGGGCGCTTACAATGAGCAGTTCTTC. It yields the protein CASSTRTGGAYNEQFF.

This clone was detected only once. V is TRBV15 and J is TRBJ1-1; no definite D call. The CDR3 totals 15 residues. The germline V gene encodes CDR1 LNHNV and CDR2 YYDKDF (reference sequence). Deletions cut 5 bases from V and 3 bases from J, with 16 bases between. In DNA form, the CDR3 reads TGTGCCACCAGCCCCCGGGTAGGGTTGGACACTGAAGCTTTCTTT. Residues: CATSPRVGLDTEAFF.

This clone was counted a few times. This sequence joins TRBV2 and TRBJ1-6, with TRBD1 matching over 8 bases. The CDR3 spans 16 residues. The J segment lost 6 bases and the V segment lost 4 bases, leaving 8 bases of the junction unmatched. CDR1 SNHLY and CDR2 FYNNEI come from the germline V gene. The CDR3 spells CASSGDRLMGNSPLHF. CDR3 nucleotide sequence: TGTGCCAGCAGTGGGGACAGGTTAATGGGTAATTCACCCCTCCACTTT.

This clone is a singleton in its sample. CDR3 DNA: TGTGCCAGCAGAGACCTAGACAGGGGCGGTGAGGACACTGAAGCTTTCTTT. This translates into CASRDLDRGGEDTEAFF. The genes are TRBV5-4 and TRBJ1-1, with 8 bases that match TRBD1. After removal of 5 bases from V and 3 bases from J, the junction contained 15 bases not matched to a gene. This CDR3 region has 17 residues. Germline loops: CDR1 SGHNT, CDR2 YYREEE (reference sequence).

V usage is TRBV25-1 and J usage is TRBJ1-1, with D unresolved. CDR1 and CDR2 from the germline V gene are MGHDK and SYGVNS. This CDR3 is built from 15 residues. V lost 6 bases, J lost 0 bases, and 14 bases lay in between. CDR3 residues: CASRPTGLLNTEAFF. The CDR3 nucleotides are TGTGCCAGCAGACCTACGGGCCTCCTGAACACTGAAGCTTTCTTT.

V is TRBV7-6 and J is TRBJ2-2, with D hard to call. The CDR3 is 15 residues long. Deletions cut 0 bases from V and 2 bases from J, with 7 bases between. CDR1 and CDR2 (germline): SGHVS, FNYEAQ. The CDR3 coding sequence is TGTGCCAGCAGCTTAGCCAGAGTAAACACCGGGGAGCTGTTTTTT. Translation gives CASSLARVNTGELFF. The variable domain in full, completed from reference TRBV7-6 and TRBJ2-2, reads GAGVSQSPRYKVTKRGQDVALRCDPISGHVSLYWYRQALGQGPEFLTYFNYEAQQDKSGLPNDRFSAERPEGSISTLTIQRTEQRDSAMYRCASSLARVNTGELFFGEGSRLTVL.

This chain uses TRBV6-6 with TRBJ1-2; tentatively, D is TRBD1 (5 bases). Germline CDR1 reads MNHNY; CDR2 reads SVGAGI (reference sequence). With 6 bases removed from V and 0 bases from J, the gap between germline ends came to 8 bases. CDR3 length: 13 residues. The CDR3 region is CASSDSPNYGYTF. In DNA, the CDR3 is TGTGCCAGCAGCGACAGCCCTAACTATGGCTACACCTTC.

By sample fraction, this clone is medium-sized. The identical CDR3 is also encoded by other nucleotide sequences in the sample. CDR3 sequence: CASSPIGQPQHF. CDR3 DNA sequence: TGTGCCAGTAGTCCTATTGGTCAGCCCCAGCATTTT. The rearrangement joins TRBV19 to TRBJ1-5; D call uncertain. This CDR3 region has 12 residues. Germline lookup yields CDR1 LNHDA and CDR2 SQIVND (reference sequence). Trimming pared 5 bases from V and 6 bases from J, leaving 8 bases between.

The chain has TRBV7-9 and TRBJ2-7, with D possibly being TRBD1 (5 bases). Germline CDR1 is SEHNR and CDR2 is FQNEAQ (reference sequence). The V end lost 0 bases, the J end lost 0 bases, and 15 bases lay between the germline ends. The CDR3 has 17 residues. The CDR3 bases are TGTGCCAGCAGCTTAGCAGTCACAGGTTTTGGCTCCTACGAGCAGTACTTC. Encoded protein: CASSLAVTGFGSYEQYF. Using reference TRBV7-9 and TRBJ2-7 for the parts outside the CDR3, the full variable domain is DTGVSQNPRHKITKRGQNVTFRCDPISEHNRLYWYRQTLGQGPEFLTYFQNEAQLEKSRLLSDRFSAERPKGSFSTLEIQRTEQGDSAMYLCASSLAVTGFGSYEQYFGPGTRLTVT.

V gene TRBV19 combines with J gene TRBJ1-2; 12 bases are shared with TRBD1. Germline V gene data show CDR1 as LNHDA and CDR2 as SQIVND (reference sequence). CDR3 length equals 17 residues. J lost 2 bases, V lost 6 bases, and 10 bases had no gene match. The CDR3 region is CASRLSPGQGANYGYTF. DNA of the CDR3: TGTGCCAGTAGACTTAGCCCGGGACAGGGGGCGAACTATGGCTACACCTTC. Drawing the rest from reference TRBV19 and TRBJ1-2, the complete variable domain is DGGITQSPKYLFRKEGQNVTLSCEQNLNHDAMYWYRQDPGQGLRLIYYSQIVNDFQKGDIAEGYSVSREKKESFPLTVTSAQKNPTAFYLCASRLSPGQGANYGYTFGSGTRLTVV.

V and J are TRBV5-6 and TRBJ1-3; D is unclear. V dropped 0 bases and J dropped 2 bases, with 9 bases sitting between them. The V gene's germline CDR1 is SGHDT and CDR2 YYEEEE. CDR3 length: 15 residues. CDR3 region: CASSLGGSTGNTIYF. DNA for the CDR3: TGTGCCAGCAGCTTGGGAGGTAGTACTGGAAACACCATATATTTT.

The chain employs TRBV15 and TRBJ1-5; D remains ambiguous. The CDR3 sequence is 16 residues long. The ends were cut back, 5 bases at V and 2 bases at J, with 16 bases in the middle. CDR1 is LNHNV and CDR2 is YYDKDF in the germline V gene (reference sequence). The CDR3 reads CATSRAPRPGNQPQHF. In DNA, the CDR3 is TGTGCCACCAGCCGGGCCCCGAGACCGGGCAATCAGCCCCAGCATTTT.

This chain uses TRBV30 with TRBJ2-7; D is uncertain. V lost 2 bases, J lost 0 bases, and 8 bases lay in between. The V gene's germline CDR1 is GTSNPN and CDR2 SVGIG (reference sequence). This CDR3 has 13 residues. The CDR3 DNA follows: TGTGCCTGGAGTATAGGTTACTCCTACGAGCAGTACTTC. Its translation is CAWSIGYSYEQYF.

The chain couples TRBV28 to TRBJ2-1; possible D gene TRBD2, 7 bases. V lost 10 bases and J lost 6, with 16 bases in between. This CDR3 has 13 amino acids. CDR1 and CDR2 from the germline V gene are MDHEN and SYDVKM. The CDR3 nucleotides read TGTGCCACCTACCGGGGGGACACCAATGAGCAGTTCTTC. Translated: CATYRGDTNEQFF.

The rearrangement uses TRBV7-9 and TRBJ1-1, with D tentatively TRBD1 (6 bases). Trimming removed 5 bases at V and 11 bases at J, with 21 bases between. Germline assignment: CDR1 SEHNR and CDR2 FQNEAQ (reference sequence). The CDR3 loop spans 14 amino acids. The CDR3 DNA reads TGTGCCAGCAGCCCCTTCCGACAGGACGACGAGGCTTTCTTT. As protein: CASSPFRQDDEAFF.

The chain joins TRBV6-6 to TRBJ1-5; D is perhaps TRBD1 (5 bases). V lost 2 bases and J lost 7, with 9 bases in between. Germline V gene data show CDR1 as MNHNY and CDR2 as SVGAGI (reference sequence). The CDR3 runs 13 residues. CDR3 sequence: CASSYGGYQPQHF. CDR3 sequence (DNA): TGTGCCAGCAGTTACGGGGGGTACCAGCCCCAGCATTTT.

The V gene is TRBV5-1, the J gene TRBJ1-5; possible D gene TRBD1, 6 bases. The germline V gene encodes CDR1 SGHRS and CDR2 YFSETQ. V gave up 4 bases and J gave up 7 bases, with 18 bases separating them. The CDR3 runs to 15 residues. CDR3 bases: TGCGCCAGCAGCCCCTTCGGGGGCCCAATGCAGCCCCAGCATTTT. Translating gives CASSPFGGPMQPQHF.

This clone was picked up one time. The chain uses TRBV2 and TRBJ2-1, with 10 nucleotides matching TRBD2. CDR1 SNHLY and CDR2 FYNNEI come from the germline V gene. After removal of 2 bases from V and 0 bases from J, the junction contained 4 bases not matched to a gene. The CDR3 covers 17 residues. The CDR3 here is CASSERPSGGSYNEQFF. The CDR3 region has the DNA TGTGCCAGCAGTGAACGGCCTAGCGGGGGCTCCTACAATGAGCAGTTCTTC.